This T cell receptor (beta chain) emerged from a study of blood T cell repertoires in COVID-19. The overall study: COVID-19 samples, acute and convalescent, were from the United States, Italy and Spain. PBMCs, B-cell-depleted T cells, or T cells were the source of the cDNA or gDNA that made up the material.

This CDR3 has 15 residues. Germline assignment: CDR1 DFQATT and CDR2 SNEGSKA (reference sequence). The V and J ends lost 3 bases and 1 base, in that order; junction bases with no gene match: 7. Using immunoSEQ multiplex PCR, the repertoire was profiled, and TCRdb retains in-frame clones only, with some absent. The top ten hold over 3.5% of the sample, which has about 39,000 clones, approximately 89% seen once. The sample consisted of peripheral blood. This receptor was identified in a man aged 55 to 70 with acute or convalescent COVID-19. This sequence joins TRBV20-1 and TRBJ2-3; 7 nucleotides match TRBD2. The CDR3 reads CSASPASGRTDTQYF. CDR3 bases: TGCAGTGCTAGTCCGGCTAGCGGACGCACAGATACGCAGTATTTT.